This T cell receptor beta chain comes out of a study of sequential checkpoint blockade in melanoma. Study summary: Patients were randomized 1:1 to nivolumab-then-ipilimumab or ipilimumab-then-nivolumab first-line.

Data came from immunoSEQ multiplex PCR; TCRdb stores just in-frame clones and leaves some out. This sample has some 13,000 clones, with 21% found just once. Specified treatment: randomized to nivolumab then ipilimumab (arm A) or the reverse (arm B). The sequences come from tumor tissue (inferred from file names), collected from a patient given nivolumab and ipilimumab in sequence. The clonotype originates from a human donor with melanoma.

CDR3 in amino acids: CASSLSGTSGGDEQFF. CDR3 sequence (DNA): TGCGCCAGCAGTCTTTCTGGGACTAGCGGGGGAGATGAGCAGTTCTTC. The V and J genes are TRBV23-1 and TRBJ2-1, with 14 bases that match TRBD2. Being an ORF, TRBV23-1 has a function that is uncertain. V gave up 4 bases and J gave up 8 bases; unmatched junction bases: 7. The CDR3 is 16 amino acids.